Presented here are 5 T cell receptor beta chains from one specimen sequenced in a study of CD8+CD57+ T cells in acquired aplastic anemia. TCR beta VDJ and CDR3 profiles were obtained from a genomic DNA template. TCRdb re-called the reads through MiXCR, storing one row per CDR3 protein. The table lists hundreds of thousands of distinct CDR3 sequences, 56% of them singletons. Material: sorted CD4+, CD8+, or CD8+CD57+ T cells (not recorded which) from PBMCs. These receptors originate from a human donor with severe aplastic anemia or a healthy control (not recorded which).

The rearrangement uses TRBV12-3 or TRBV12-4 and TRBJ1-6, with 10 nucleotides matching TRBD1. Trimming cost V 6 bases and J 9 bases; bases outside gene matches: 11. The CDR3 length is 16 residues. The CDR3 sequence: CASRRFGTGALSPLHF. DNA for the CDR3: TGTGCCAGCAGGCGCTTCGGGACAGGGGCTCTTTCACCCCTCCACTTT.

The CDR3 spells CASSFSPVDQPQHF. In DNA form, the CDR3 reads TGTGCCAGCAGTTTTTCGCCAGTCGATCAGCCCCAGCATTTT. J is TRBJ1-5 and V is TRBV12-3 or TRBV12-4; D uncertain. V shed 3 bases and J shed 5 bases, with 11 bases lying between them. The CDR3 covers 14 residues.

The chain uses TRBV20-1 and TRBJ1-2; 9 bases match TRBD1. Germline CDR1 and CDR2: DFQATT and SNEGSKA (reference sequence). V gave up 1 base and J gave up 5 bases; unmatched junction bases: 8. The CDR3 is 15 amino acids. The CDR3 DNA follows: TGCAGTGCTAGAGGACCAGACAGGGGGATATATGGCTACACCTTC. Encoded protein: CSARGPDRGIYGYTF.

This chain uses TRBV20-1 with TRBJ2-5; TRBD1 matches at 8 bases. The CDR3 contains 14 residues. The germline V gene encodes CDR1 DFQATT and CDR2 SNEGSKA (reference sequence). V shed 6 bases and J 1 base; nucleotides not matched to a gene: 7. CDR3 coding DNA: TGCAGTGCCCGTACCGGGACAGGCCAAGAGACCCAGTACTTC. It translates to CSARTGTGQETQYF.

V gene TRBV29-1 combines with J gene TRBJ2-3; possibly TRBD1 for D (5 bases). The CDR3 extends over 14 amino acids. Germline CDR1 is SQVTM and CDR2 is ANQGSEA. Trimming removed 2 bases at V and 4 bases at J, with 13 bases between. The CDR3 DNA follows: TGCAGCGTTGAACAGGGAAAGCTACCAGATACGCAGTATTTT. This gives the protein CSVEQGKLPDTQYF.